This T cell receptor beta chain originates from a study of Graves' ophthalmopathy and Graves' hyperthyroidism. Findings of the study overall: Ophthalmopathy cases were distinguished from stable hyperthyroidism by a 13-signature model, reaching around 88% sensitivity and roughly 80% specificity. Thyroid clonotypes that were expanded above 0.001 frequency mostly also appeared in blood.

RNA transcripts were the source from which TCR beta CDR3 regions were amplified. An initial RT-PCR round employing HTBI primers preceded a second-round multiplex PCR. One entry per CDR3 protein results from TCRdb running MiXCR on the multiplex PCR reads. The data hold about 220,000 distinct CDR3 sequences, with 20% to 25% observed a single time. In regard to this clonotype: What it binds is unknown.

V lost 2 bases and J lost 3; bases outside the gene matches: 16. The CDR3 is 18 amino acids. Germline CDR1 and CDR2: MDHEN and SYDVKM. The genes are TRBV28 and TRBJ2-7, with 7 bases lining up with TRBD1. The clonotype was recovered from a woman aged 45-59 years with Graves' ophthalmopathy. Sequences were obtained from peripheral blood. CDR3 in amino acids: CASSLGDRADYRDYEQYF. The DNA for the CDR3 is TGTGCCAGCAGTTTAGGTGACAGGGCCGACTATCGAGACTACGAGCAGTACTTC. Supplemented by reference TRBV28 and TRBJ2-7, the full variable domain reads DVKVTQSSRYLVKRTGEKVFLECVQDMDHENMFWYRQDPGLGLRLIYFSYDVKMKEKGDIPEGYSVSREKKERFSLILESASTNQTSMYLCASSLGDRADYRDYEQYFGPGTRLTVT.